The 13 T cell receptor beta chains in this list originate from one sample, sequenced in a study of cytomegalovirus exposure and HLA in healthy donors. PCR employed 60 Vbeta and 13 Jbeta primers. The assay was immunoSEQ multiplex PCR, and TCRdb's table has in-frame clones only and misses some. The sample table sets out 100,000 to 150,000 clones. The sample consisted of PBMCs. The receptors here all came from a man in his forties in good health and CMV-seronegative.

The chain employs TRBV7-9 and TRBJ1-2; 12 bases match TRBD1. The J segment lost 3 bases and the V segment lost 6 bases, leaving 2 bases of the junction unmatched. The CDR3 has 14 amino acids. The germline V gene has CDR1 SEHNR and CDR2 FQNEAQ (reference sequence). CDR3 in amino acids: CASRGQGAYYGYTF. The DNA for the CDR3 is TGTGCCAGCAGGGGACAGGGGGCATACTATGGCTACACCTTC. The full variable domain, in which reference TRBV7-9 and TRBJ1-2 provide the parts outside the CDR3, is DTGVSQNPRHKITKRGQNVTFRCDPISEHNRLYWYRQTLGQGPEFLTYFQNEAQLEKSRLLSDRFSAERPKGSFSTLEIQRTEQGDSAMYLCASRGQGAYYGYTFGSGTRLTVV.

The DNA for the CDR3 is TGCGCCAGCAGCGTTGGGACAGGGAGGGAGACCCAGTACTTC. Translated: CASSVGTGRETQYF. The rearrangement joins TRBV5-1 to TRBJ2-5, with 9 bases fitting TRBD1. Germline lookup yields CDR1 SGHRS and CDR2 YFSETQ. Trimming took 4 bases from V and 5 from J; bases not matched to a gene: 6. This CDR3 is 14 amino acids long. The entire variable domain, with the rest obtained from reference TRBV5-1 and TRBJ2-5, is as follows: KAGVTQTPRYLIKTRGQQVTLSCSPISGHRSVSWYQQTPGQGLQFLFEYFSETQRNKGNFPGRFSGRQFSNSRSEMNVSTLELGDSALYLCASSVGTGRETQYFGPGTRLLVL.

The rearrangement uses TRBV11-3 and TRBJ2-1, with D tentatively TRBD1 (6 bases). With 6 bases removed from V and 3 bases from J, the gap between germline ends came to 12 bases. The length of the CDR3 is 14 residues. Germline V lookup: CDR1 SGHNT, CDR2 YENEEA. CDR3 sequence: CASSRQGNYNEQFF. Written as DNA, the CDR3 is TGTGCCAGCAGTAGGCAGGGGAACTACAATGAGCAGTTCTTC.

V gene TRBV2 combines with J gene TRBJ2-7, with 7 bases identical to TRBD2. Germline loops: CDR1 SNHLY, CDR2 FYNNEI. Losses at the gene ends were 8 bases for V and 4 bases for J; bases not matched to a gene: 17. The CDR3 loop spans 16 amino acids. CDR3 in amino acids: CASRASGSRTYYEQYF. CDR3 nucleotide sequence: TGTGCCAGCCGGGCTAGCGGCTCCCGGACATATTACGAGCAGTACTTC.

The chain uses TRBV5-1 and TRBJ2-1; D call uncertain. The CDR3 is 12 amino acids. The germline V gene encodes CDR1 SGHRS and CDR2 YFSETQ. Deletions cut 0 bases from V and 5 bases from J, with 3 bases between. The CDR3 DNA reads as TGCGCCAGCAGCTTGGGGCACAATGAGCAGTTCTTC. Amino acid sequence: CASSLGHNEQFF.

The chain uses TRBV29-1 and TRBJ2-3; weak D call: TRBD2 (7 bases). CDR3 length equals 13 residues. Germline CDR1 reads SQVTM; CDR2 reads ANQGSEA. V was clipped by 7 bases and J by 0 bases, with 11 bases between them. DNA for the CDR3: TGCAGCGGGGAGGGGGGGAGCACAGATACGCAGTATTTT. It translates to CSGEGGSTDTQYF.

The chain couples TRBV30 to TRBJ2-7, with D perhaps matching TRBD1 (6 bases). Looked up from germline, CDR1 is GTSNPN and CDR2 is SVGIG (reference sequence). This CDR3 has 14 residues. V lost 3 bases and J 12 bases, leaving 24 bases between the germline ends. This CDR3 is CAWSASGTTGWRYF. The CDR3 nucleotides are TGTGCCTGGAGCGCTTCTGGGACAACCGGTTGGCGGTACTTC.

The chain couples TRBV9 to TRBJ2-2; 9 nucleotides line up with TRBD2. Germline values: CDR1 SGDLS, CDR2 YYNGEE. With 0 bases clipped from V and 5 bases from J, the junction kept 5 bases outside the gene matches. The CDR3 sequence is 16 residues long. CDR3 nucleotide sequence: TGTGCCAGCAGCGTAGTTAGCGGGAGCGGGACCGGGGAGCTGTTTTTT. It encodes CASSVVSGSGTGELFF.

The rearrangement links TRBV29-1 to TRBJ2-3; TRBD2 might be the D (5 bases). This CDR3 is 12 amino acids long. Germline CDR1 is SQVTM and CDR2 is ANQGSEA. V lost 7 bases and J lost 0, with 8 bases in between. In nucleotides, the CDR3 is TGCAGCGCCGAGGGAAGCACAGATACGCAGTATTTT. This codes for CSAEGSTDTQYF.

V is TRBV2 and J is TRBJ1-2, with D unclear. The CDR3 loop spans 14 amino acids. Germline CDR1 reads SNHLY; CDR2 reads FYNNEI. V shed 4 bases and J shed 0 bases, with 9 bases lying between them. Written as DNA, the CDR3 is TGTGCCAGCAGTGTAACGGTAACTAACTATGGCTACACCTTC. Protein: CASSVTVTNYGYTF. Full variable domain (rest looked up from reference TRBV2 and TRBJ1-2): EPEVTQTPSHQVTQMGQEVILRCVPISNHLYFYWYRQILGQKVEFLVSFYNNEISEKSEIFDDQFSVERPDGSNFTLKIRSTKLEDSAMYFCASSVTVTNYGYTFGSGTRLTVV.

This chain joins TRBV5-1 and TRBJ1-2; D call uncertain. Germline V gives CDR1 SGHRS, CDR2 YFSETQ. Trimming took off 5 bases at V and 8 bases at J, with 25 bases between the two ends. The CDR3 is 16 residues long. The CDR3 coding sequence is TGCGCCAGCAGAGATGCCCCAGAGGTCCGGCCATTCGGCTACACCTTC. Its translation: CASRDAPEVRPFGYTF.

The chain links TRBV7-9 to TRBJ2-2; 8 bases are a match to TRBD2. Looked up from germline, CDR1 is SEHNR and CDR2 is FQNEAQ (reference sequence). This CDR3 region has 16 residues. V shed 3 bases, J shed 1 base, and the junction held 4 bases outside the gene matches. The CDR3 DNA reads as TGTGCCAGCAGCTTCGGAACTAGCGGGAACACCGGGGAGCTGTTTTTT. It codes for CASSFGTSGNTGELFF.

This chain connects TRBV5-3 to TRBJ1-2; 8 bases are shared with TRBD1. TRBV5-3 is assigned to the ORF class and has an uncertain function. Trimming took 2 bases from V and 4 from J; bases not matched to a gene: 13. The CDR3 totals 17 residues. The DNA for the CDR3 is TGTGCCAGAAGCTTACTCGAAACCAGGGGGCAGGTCTATGGCTACACCTTC. Amino acid sequence: CARSLLETRGQVYGYTF.